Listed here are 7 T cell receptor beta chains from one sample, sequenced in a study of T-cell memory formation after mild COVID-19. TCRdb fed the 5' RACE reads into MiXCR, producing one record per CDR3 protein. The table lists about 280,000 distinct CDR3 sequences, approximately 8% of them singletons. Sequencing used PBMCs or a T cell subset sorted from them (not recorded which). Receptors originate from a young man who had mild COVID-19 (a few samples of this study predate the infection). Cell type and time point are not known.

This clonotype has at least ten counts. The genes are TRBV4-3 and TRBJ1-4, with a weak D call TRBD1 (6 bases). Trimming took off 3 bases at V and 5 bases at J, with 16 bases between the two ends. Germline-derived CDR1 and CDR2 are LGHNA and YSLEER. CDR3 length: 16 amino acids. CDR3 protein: CASSHQTTGRNEKLFF. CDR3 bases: TGCGCCAGCAGCCATCAGACCACAGGGAGGAATGAAAAACTGTTTTTT.

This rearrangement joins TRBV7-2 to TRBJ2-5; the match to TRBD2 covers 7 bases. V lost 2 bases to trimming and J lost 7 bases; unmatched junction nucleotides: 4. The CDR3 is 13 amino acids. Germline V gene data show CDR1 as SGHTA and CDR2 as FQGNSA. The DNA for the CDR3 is TGTGCCAGCAGCTTAAGCGGGGACCCGACCCAGTACTTC. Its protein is CASSLSGDPTQYF.

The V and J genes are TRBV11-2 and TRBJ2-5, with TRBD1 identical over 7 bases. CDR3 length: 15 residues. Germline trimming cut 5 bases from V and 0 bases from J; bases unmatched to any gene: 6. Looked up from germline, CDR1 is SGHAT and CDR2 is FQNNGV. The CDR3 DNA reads TGTGCCAGCAGCGCCCCCGGGACAGACCAAGAGACCCAGTACTTC. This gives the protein CASSAPGTDQETQYF. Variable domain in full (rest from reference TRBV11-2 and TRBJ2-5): EAGVAQSPRYKIIEKRQSVAFWCNPISGHATLYWYQQILGQGPKLLIQFQNNGVVDDSQLPKDRFSAERLKGVDSTLKIQPAKLEDSAVYLCASSAPGTDQETQYFGPGTRLLVL.

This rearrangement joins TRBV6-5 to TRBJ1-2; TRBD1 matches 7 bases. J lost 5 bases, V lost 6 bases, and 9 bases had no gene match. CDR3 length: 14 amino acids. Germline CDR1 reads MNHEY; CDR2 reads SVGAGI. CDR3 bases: TGTGCCAGCAGCTTGGCAAGACAGGGATATGGCTACACCTTC. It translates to CASSLARQGYGYTF.

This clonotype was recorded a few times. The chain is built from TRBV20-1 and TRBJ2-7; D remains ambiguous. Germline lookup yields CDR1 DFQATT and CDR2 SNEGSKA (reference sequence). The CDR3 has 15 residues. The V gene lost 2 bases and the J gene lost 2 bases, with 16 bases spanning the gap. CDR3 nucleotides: TGCAGTGCTAGACCCACCGGCCCCTCTGCCTACGAGCAGTACTTC. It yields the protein CSARPTGPSAYEQYF.

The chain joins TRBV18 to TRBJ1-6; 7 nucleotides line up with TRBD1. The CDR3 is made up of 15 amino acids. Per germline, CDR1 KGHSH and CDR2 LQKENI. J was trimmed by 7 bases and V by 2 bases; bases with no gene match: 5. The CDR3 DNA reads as TGTGCCAGCTCACCAGGACAGGCTGGAAATTCACCCCTCCACTTT. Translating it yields CASSPGQAGNSPLHF.

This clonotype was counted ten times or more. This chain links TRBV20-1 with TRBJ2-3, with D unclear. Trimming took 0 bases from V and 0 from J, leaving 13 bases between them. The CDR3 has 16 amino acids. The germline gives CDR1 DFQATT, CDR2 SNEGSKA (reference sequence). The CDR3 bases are TGCAGTGCTAGAGAGGGGTCAACATTTAGCACAGATACGCAGTATTTT. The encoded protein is CSAREGSTFSTDTQYF.